The 5 T cell receptor beta chains below come from one sample, sequenced in a study of tumor-infiltrating lymphocytes in oesophageal squamous cell carcinoma. TCRdb re-called the PCR reads through MiXCR, storing one row per CDR3 protein. The table includes approximately 11,000 distinct CDR3 sequences, around three fifths detected once. Source material: esophageal tumor tissue. These receptors were obtained from a male donor with esophageal squamous cell carcinoma.

The rearrangement links TRBV10-3 to TRBJ2-7, with TRBD1 as a possible D gene (5 bases). This CDR3 region has 13 residues. Germline CDR1 ENHRY, CDR2 SYGVKD. Trimming removed 8 bases at V and 0 bases at J, with 11 bases between. The CDR3 here is CAIEGVNSYEQYF. The DNA for the CDR3 is TGTGCCATCGAAGGGGTTAACTCCTACGAGCAGTACTTC.

The chain employs TRBV7-2 and TRBJ2-2; no firm D call. Germline V gene data show CDR1 as SGHTA and CDR2 as FQGNSA. CDR3 length: 13 residues. V was shortened by 1 base and J by 13 bases, with 13 bases between the two germline ends. The CDR3 nucleotides are TGTGCCAGCAGCTTAGGGTTGGGTATAGGGCTGTTTTTT. Translated, it gives CASSLGLGIGLFF. Together with reference TRBV7-2 and TRBJ2-2, the CDR3 gives the full variable domain: GAGVSQSPSNKVTEKGKDVELRCDPISGHTALYWYRQSLGQGLEFLIYFQGNSAPDKSGLPSDRFSAERTGGSVSTLTIQRTQQEDSAVYLCASSLGLGIGLFFGEGSRLTVL.

Details on this clonotype: A read error may produce the germline difference seen at one junction end. The chain recombines TRBV11-2 with TRBJ1-5, with a weak D call TRBD1 (5 bases). CDR1 is SGHAT and CDR2 is FQNNGV in the germline V gene. The CDR3 totals 14 residues. The CDR3 reads CASRLGASNQPQHF. CDR3 sequence (DNA): TGTGCCAGCAGGTTAGGGGCTAGCAATCAGCCCCAGCATTTT. Drawing the rest from reference TRBV11-2 and TRBJ1-5, the complete variable domain is EAGVAQSPRYKIIEKRQSVAFWCNPISGHATLYWYQQILGQGPKLLIQFQNNGVVDDSQLPKDRFSAERLKGVDSTLKIQPAKLEDSAVYLCASRLGASNQPQHFGDGTRLSIL.

This chain joins TRBV19 and TRBJ2-1; TRBD1 matches at 10 bases. This CDR3 spans 15 amino acids. Germline values: CDR1 LNHDA, CDR2 SQIVND (reference sequence). The V and J ends lost 7 bases and 4 bases, in that order; junction bases with no gene match: 7. Here the CDR3 reads CASNSDRGLYNEQFF. CDR3 DNA: TGTGCCAGTAATTCCGACAGGGGGCTGTACAATGAGCAGTTCTTC.

By frequency in the sample, this clonotype is medium-sized. The V call is TRBV11-2, the J call TRBJ2-7, with a tentative D call TRBD1 (5 bases). Germline V gives CDR1 SGHAT, CDR2 FQNNGV. The CDR3 is 12 amino acids. Trimming took 3 bases from V and 6 from J, leaving 9 bases between them. The CDR3 protein is CASSFNRLEQYF. DNA for the CDR3: TGTGCCAGCAGCTTCAACAGGCTCGAGCAGTACTTC.